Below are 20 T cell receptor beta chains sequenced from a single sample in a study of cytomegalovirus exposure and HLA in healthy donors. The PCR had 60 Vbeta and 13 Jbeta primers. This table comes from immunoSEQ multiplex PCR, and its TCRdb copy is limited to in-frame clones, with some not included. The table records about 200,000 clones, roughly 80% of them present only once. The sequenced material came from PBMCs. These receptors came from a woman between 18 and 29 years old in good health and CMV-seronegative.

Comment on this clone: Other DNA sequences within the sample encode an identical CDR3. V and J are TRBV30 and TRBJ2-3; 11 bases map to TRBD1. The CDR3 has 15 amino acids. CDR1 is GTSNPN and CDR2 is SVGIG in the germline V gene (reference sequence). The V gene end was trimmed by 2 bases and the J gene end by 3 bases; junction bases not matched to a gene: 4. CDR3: CAWSPGTGGTDTQYF. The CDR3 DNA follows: TGTGCCTGGAGTCCCGGGACAGGGGGAACAGATACGCAGTATTTT. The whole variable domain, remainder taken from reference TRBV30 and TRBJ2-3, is SQTIHQWPATLVQPVGSPLSLECTVEGTSNPNLYWYRQAAGRGLQLLFYSVGIGQISSEVPQNLSASRPQDRQFILSSKKLLLSDSGFYLCAWSPGTGGTDTQYFGPGTRLTVL.

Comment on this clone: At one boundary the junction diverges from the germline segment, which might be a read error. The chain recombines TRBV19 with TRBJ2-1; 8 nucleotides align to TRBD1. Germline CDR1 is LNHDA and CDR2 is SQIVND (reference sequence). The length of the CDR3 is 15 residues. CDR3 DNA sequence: TGTGCCAGTAGTGTAGACAGGGGCTCCTGGAATGAGCAGTTCTTC. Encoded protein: CASSVDRGSWNEQFF.

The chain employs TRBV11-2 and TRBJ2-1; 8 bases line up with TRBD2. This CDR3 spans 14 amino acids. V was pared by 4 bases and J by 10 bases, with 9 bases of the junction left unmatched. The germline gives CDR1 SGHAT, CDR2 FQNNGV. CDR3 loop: CASSSYRAGDEQFF. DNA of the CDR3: TGTGCCAGCAGCTCCTACCGAGCGGGAGACGAGCAGTTCTTC.

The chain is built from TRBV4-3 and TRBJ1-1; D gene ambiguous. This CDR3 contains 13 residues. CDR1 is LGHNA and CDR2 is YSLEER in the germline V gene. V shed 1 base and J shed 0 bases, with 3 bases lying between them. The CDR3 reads CASSQAVNTEAFF. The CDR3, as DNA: TGCGCCAGCAGCCAAGCAGTGAACACTGAAGCTTTCTTT.

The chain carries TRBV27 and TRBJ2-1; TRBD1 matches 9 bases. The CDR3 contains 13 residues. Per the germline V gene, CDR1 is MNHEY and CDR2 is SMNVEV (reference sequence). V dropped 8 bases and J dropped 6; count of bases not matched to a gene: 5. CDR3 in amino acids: CASGDREINEQFF. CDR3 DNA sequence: TGTGCCAGCGGGGACAGGGAGATCAATGAGCAGTTCTTC.

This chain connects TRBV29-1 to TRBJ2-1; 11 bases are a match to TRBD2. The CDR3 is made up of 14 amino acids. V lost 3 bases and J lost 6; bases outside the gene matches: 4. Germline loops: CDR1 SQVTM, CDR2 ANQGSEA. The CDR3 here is CSVDLAGGLNEQFF. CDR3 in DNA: TGCAGCGTTGATCTAGCGGGAGGTCTCAATGAGCAGTTCTTC.

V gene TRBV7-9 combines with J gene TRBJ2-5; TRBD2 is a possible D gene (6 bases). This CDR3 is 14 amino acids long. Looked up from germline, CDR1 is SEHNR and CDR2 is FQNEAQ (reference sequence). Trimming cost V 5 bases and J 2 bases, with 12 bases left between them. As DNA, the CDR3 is TGTGCCAGCAGCGAGGGACTGACTCAAGAGACCCAGTACTTC. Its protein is CASSEGLTQETQYF.

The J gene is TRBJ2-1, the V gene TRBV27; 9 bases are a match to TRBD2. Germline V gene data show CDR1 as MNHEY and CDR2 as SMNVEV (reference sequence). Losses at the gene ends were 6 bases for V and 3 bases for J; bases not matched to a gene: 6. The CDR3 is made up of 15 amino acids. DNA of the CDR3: TGTGCCAGCAGGCTGGGACTAGCTTTCTACAATGAGCAGTTCTTC. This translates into CASRLGLAFYNEQFF.

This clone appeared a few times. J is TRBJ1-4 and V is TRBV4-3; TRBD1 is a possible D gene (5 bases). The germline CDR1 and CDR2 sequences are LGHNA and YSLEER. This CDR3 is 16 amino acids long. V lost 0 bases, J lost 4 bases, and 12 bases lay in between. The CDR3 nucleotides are TGCGCCAGCAGCCAAGATTCAGGGTGGGTTAATGAAAAACTGTTTTTT. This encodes CASSQDSGWVNEKLFF.

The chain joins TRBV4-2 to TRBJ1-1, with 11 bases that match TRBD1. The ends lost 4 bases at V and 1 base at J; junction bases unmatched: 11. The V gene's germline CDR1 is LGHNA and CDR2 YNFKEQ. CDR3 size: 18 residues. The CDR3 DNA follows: TGTGCCAGCAGCCCGAGGACAGGGGGCCAAGGGAAGAACACTGAAGCTTTCTTT. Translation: CASSPRTGGQGKNTEAFF.

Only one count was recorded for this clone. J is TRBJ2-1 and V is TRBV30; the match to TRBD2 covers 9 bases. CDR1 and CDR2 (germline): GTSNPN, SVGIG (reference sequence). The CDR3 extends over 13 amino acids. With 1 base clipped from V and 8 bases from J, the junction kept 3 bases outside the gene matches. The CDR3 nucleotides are TGTGCCTGGAGTGCAATAGCGGGAGATGAGCAGTTCTTC. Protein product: CAWSAIAGDEQFF. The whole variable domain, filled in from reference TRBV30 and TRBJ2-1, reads SQTIHQWPATLVQPVGSPLSLECTVEGTSNPNLYWYRQAAGRGLQLLFYSVGIGQISSEVPQNLSASRPQDRQFILSSKKLLLSDSGFYLCAWSAIAGDEQFFGPGTRLTVL.

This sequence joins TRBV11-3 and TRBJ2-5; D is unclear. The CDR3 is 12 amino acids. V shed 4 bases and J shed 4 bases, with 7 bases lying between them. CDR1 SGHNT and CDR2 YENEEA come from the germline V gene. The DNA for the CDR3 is TGTGCCAGCAGCTATCCCCTAGAGACCCAGTACTTC. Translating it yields CASSYPLETQYF.

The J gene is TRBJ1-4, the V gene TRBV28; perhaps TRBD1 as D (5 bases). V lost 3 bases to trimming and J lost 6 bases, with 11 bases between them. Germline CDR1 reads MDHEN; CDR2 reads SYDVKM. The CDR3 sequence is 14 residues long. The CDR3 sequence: CASSFAGGDEKLFF. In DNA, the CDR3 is TGTGCCAGCAGTTTTGCTGGGGGGGATGAAAAACTGTTTTTT.

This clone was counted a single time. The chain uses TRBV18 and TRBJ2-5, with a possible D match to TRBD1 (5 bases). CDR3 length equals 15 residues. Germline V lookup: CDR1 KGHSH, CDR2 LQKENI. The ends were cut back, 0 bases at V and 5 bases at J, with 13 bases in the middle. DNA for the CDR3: TGTGCCAGCTCACCACCGGCCAGGGTAAGGGAGACCCAGTACTTC. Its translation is CASSPPARVRETQYF.

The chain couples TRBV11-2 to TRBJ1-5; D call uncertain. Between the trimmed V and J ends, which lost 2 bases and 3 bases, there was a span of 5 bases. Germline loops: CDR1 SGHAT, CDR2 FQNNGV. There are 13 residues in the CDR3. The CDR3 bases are TGTGCCAGCAGCTTACGAGACAATCAGCCCCAGCATTTT. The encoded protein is CASSLRDNQPQHF.

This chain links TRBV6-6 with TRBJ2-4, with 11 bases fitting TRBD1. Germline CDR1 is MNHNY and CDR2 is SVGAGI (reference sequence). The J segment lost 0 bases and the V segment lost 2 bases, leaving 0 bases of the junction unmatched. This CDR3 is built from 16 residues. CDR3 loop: CASSYGTGGAKNIQYF. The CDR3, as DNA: TGTGCCAGCAGTTACGGGACAGGGGGAGCCAAAAACATTCAGTACTTC.

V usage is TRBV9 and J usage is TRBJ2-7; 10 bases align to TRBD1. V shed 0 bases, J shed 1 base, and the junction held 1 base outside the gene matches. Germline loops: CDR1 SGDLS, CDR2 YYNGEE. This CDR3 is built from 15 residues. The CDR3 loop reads CASSVGQGASYEQYF. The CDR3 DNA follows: TGTGCCAGCAGCGTAGGACAGGGGGCGTCCTACGAGCAGTACTTC.

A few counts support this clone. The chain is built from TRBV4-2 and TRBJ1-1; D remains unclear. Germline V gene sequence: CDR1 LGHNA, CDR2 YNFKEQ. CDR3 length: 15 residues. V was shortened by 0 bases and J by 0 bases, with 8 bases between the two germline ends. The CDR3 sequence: CASSQDQTMNTEAFF. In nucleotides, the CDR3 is TGTGCCAGCAGCCAAGATCAGACTATGAACACTGAAGCTTTCTTT.

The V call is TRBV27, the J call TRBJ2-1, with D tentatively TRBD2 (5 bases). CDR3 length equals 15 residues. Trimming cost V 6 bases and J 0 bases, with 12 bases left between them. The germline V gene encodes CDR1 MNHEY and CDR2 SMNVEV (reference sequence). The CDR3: CASSPDFSSYNEQFF. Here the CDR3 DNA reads TGTGCCAGCAGCCCGGACTTCAGCTCCTACAATGAGCAGTTCTTC.

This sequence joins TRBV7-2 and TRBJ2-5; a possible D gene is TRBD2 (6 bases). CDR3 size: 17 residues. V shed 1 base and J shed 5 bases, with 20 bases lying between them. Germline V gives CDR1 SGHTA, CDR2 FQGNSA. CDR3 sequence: CASSLGGLRGGRETQYF. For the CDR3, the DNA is TGTGCCAGCAGCTTAGGCGGGTTACGGGGAGGCCGGGAGACCCAGTACTTC. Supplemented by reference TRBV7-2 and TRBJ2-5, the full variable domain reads GAGVSQSPSNKVTEKGKDVELRCDPISGHTALYWYRQSLGQGLEFLIYFQGNSAPDKSGLPSDRFSAERTGGSVSTLTIQRTQQEDSAVYLCASSLGGLRGGRETQYFGPGTRLLVL.